The clone carrying this T cell receptor beta chain came up a few times. HTBI primers from iRepertoire and Arm-PCR of CDR3 regions yielded the TCR beta libraries. MiXCR, applied by TCRdb to the multiplex PCR reads, yields one record per CDR3 protein. Seen here are about 300,000 distinct CDR3 sequences, 22% observed once, and the top ten hold around three fifths. V was clipped by 2 bases and J by 7 bases; unmatched bases: 12. Germline V gene data show CDR1 as SGHTA and CDR2 as FQGNSA. CDR3 length: 16 amino acids. This sample was taken from a study of regulatory T cells in long-lasting Graves disease. Specified time point: persistent/refractory GD, antithyroid drugs over 5 years with positive TRAb. Extracted PBMC RNA gave rise to the TCR library.

This sequence was found in a female donor with Graves disease. Sample: peripheral blood mononuclear cells (PBMCs), taken when the disease was refractory, from a patient treated with antithyroid drugs. V gene TRBV7-2 combines with J gene TRBJ2-7, with TRBD2 matching 9 bases. The CDR3 DNA reads TGTGCCAGCAGCTTATCGGTAGCGGGAGATAAAAGGGAGCAGTACTTC. Its protein is CASSLSVAGDKREQYF.